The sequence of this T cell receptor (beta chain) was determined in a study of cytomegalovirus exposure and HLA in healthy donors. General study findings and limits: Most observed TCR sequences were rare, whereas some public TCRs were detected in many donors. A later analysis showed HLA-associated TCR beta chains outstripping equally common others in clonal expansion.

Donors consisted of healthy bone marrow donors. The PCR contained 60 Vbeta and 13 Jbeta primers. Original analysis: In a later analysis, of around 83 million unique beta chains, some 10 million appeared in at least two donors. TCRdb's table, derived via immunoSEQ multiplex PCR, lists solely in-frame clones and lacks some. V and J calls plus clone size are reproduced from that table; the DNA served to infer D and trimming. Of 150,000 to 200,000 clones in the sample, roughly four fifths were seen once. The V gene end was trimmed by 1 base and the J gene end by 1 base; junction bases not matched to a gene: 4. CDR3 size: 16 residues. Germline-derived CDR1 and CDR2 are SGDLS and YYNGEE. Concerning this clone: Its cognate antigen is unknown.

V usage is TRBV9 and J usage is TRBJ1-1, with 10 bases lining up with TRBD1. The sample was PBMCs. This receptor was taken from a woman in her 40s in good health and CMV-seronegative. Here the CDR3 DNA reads TGTGCCAGCAGCGTACACAGGGACAGGGGGAACACTGAAGCTTTCTTT. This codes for CASSVHRDRGNTEAFF.